This entry lists 27 T cell receptor beta chains sequenced from one sample in a study of monozygotic twins with inflammatory bowel disease (dated by TCRdb to about 2019). The library was generated by 5' RACE. The listed sequencing device is Illumina HiSeq 2500. Reads reprocessed by TCRdb are summarized as one entry per CDR3 protein sequence, and DNA is absent. Per the sample table, the count is nearly 450,000 distinct CDR3 sequences. The ten largest clones take up 2% to 2.5% of the sample. The sequenced material came from blood. The receptor set was obtained from a human donor with ulcerative colitis or Crohn's disease, or a healthy co-twin of an affected twin (not recorded which).

The rearrangement joins TRBV20-1 to TRBJ1-5. Per the germline V gene, CDR1 is DFQATT and CDR2 is SNEGSKA (reference sequence). There are 17 residues in the CDR3. The CDR3: CSARDLEFRGNDQPQHF.

The chain recombines TRBV7-6 with TRBJ2-1; TCRdb's assignment of TRBD2 cannot be checked, as there is no DNA. Germline CDR1 is SGHVS and CDR2 is FNYEAQ. The CDR3 is 13 residues long. This CDR3 is CASSLSPRNEQFF.

The chain is built from TRBV7-3 and TRBJ1-2. From germline, CDR1 is SGHTA and CDR2 FQGTGA. The CDR3 sequence is 13 residues long. This CDR3 reads CASSSNQAGSITF.

The CDR3 here is CAWTGQYTGELFF. This chain uses TRBV30 with TRBJ2-2. The CDR3 is made up of 13 amino acids. The germline V gene has CDR1 GTSNPN and CDR2 SVGIG (reference sequence). Combining the CDR3 with reference TRBV30 and TRBJ2-2 gives the whole variable domain SQTIHQWPATLVQPVGSPLSLECTVEGTSNPNLYWYRQAAGRGLQLLFYSVGIGQISSEVPQNLSASRPQDRQFILSSKKLLLSDSGFYLCAWTGQYTGELFFGEGSRLTVL.

The J gene is TRBJ2-7, the V gene TRBV27; as DNA is missing, the TRBD2 call by TCRdb cannot be tested. The germline V gene encodes CDR1 MNHEY and CDR2 SMNVEV (reference sequence). This CDR3 spans 16 amino acids. The CDR3 protein is CASSPLTSGSPHEQYF.

The genes are TRBV10-3 and TRBJ1-2; TCRdb picks TRBD1, but there is no DNA to check that call. The CDR3 runs 12 residues. CDR1 and CDR2 from the germline V gene are ENHRY and SYGVKD. The CDR3 here is CAISFTGAGYTF.

The chain carries TRBV5-1 and TRBJ1-1; the D gene TCRdb calls, TRBD1, cannot be checked with no DNA. Germline V CDR1 and CDR2: SGHRS, YFSETQ. The CDR3 loop spans 15 amino acids. CDR3 loop: CASSLVSGSGTEAFF.

This chain links TRBV29-1 with TRBJ2-7; TCRdb's D call of TRBD1 is untestable without DNA. Germline V gives CDR1 SQVTM, CDR2 ANQGSEA. The CDR3 loop spans 13 amino acids. This chain's CDR3 is CSVGGTGVYEQYF.

The chain carries TRBV7-9 and TRBJ1-6; checking the TCRdb D call of TRBD1 is not possible without DNA. This CDR3 contains 15 residues. CDR1 is SEHNR, CDR2 FQNEAQ, per germline (reference sequence). CDR3: CASSSTPGSNSPLHF.

The V call is TRBV7-9, the J call TRBJ1-1. In germline, CDR1 is SEHNR, CDR2 FQNEAQ (reference sequence). The CDR3 covers 14 residues. The CDR3: CASSLGRAHTEAFF.

This sequence joins TRBV25-1 and TRBJ1-6. Germline CDR1 MGHDK, CDR2 SYGVNS. There are 15 residues in the CDR3. This CDR3 reads CASSELNGLGSPLHF. The whole variable domain, filled in from reference TRBV25-1 and TRBJ1-6, reads EADIYQTPRYLVIGTGKKITLECSQTMGHDKMYWYQQDPGMELHLIHYSYGVNSTEKGDLSSESTVSRIRTEHFPLTLESARPSHTSQYLCASSELNGLGSPLHFGNGTRLTVT.

The chain carries TRBV20-1 and TRBJ2-3. Germline V lookup: CDR1 DFQATT, CDR2 SNEGSKA (reference sequence). The CDR3 loop spans 15 amino acids. The CDR3 region is CSARDPSTSTDTQYF.

The V call is TRBV5-4, the J call TRBJ2-2; TCRdb's D gene call, TRBD2, goes unchecked for lack of DNA. The CDR3 contains 15 residues. The germline gives CDR1 SGHNT, CDR2 YYREEE (reference sequence). The CDR3 sequence: CASTRTAKNTGELFF. The whole variable domain, remainder taken from reference TRBV5-4 and TRBJ2-2, is ETGVTQSPTHLIKTRGQQVTLRCSSQSGHNTVSWYQQALGQGPQFIFQYYREEENGRGNFPPRFSGLQFPNYSSELNVNALELDDSALYLCASTRTAKNTGELFFGEGSRLTVL.

The gene calls are TRBV28 and TRBJ2-7; TCRdb indicates TRBD2, and absent DNA this call remains unverified. CDR3 size: 16 residues. CDR1 is MDHEN and CDR2 is SYDVKM in the germline V gene. The CDR3: CASSLLGTSGSYEQYF. The full variable domain, in which reference TRBV28 and TRBJ2-7 provide the parts outside the CDR3, is DVKVTQSSRYLVKRTGEKVFLECVQDMDHENMFWYRQDPGLGLRLIYFSYDVKMKEKGDIPEGYSVSREKKERFSLILESASTNQTSMYLCASSLLGTSGSYEQYFGPGTRLTVT.

V and J are TRBV20-1 and TRBJ2-2. Looked up from germline, CDR1 is DFQATT and CDR2 is SNEGSKA (reference sequence). The CDR3 loop spans 12 amino acids. This CDR3 reads CSVPRSTGELFF.

The chain joins TRBV7-6 to TRBJ1-2. CDR3 length: 12 residues. Germline V gives CDR1 SGHVS, CDR2 FNYEAQ. CDR3 in amino acids: CASSSYSDGYTF. The variable domain in full, with the rest retrieved from reference TRBV7-6 and TRBJ1-2, is GAGVSQSPRYKVTKRGQDVALRCDPISGHVSLYWYRQALGQGPEFLTYFNYEAQQDKSGLPNDRFSAERPEGSISTLTIQRTEQRDSAMYRCASSSYSDGYTFGSGTRLTVV.

The chain combines TRBV6-4 with TRBJ2-7; the TCRdb call, TRBD1, lacks DNA for checking. The CDR3 has 13 amino acids. Germline CDR1 reads MRHNA; CDR2 reads SNTAGT. CDR3 protein: CASSDSIGAEQYF.

The chain has TRBV25-1 and TRBJ2-3. Germline CDR1 MGHDK, CDR2 SYGVNS. This CDR3 spans 12 amino acids. The CDR3 here is CASSEWLDTQYF.

The CDR3 region is CASSVGVSNQPQHF. The J gene is TRBJ1-5, the V gene TRBV9. Germline values: CDR1 SGDLS, CDR2 YYNGEE. The CDR3 is 14 amino acids.

The chain employs TRBV5-6 and TRBJ1-4; absent DNA, TCRdb's TRBD1 call cannot be checked. Germline-derived CDR1 and CDR2 are SGHDT and YYEEEE. This CDR3 region has 14 residues. The CDR3 spells CASSLASPNEKLFF.

V and J are TRBV27 and TRBJ1-2; lacking DNA, the TRBD1 call made by TCRdb goes unchecked. Germline V gene sequence: CDR1 MNHEY, CDR2 SMNVEV (reference sequence). The CDR3 consists of 14 residues. CDR3 sequence reads: CASSLGAGAGGYTF.

The J gene is TRBJ2-7, the V gene TRBV2; checking the TCRdb D call of TRBD1 is not possible without DNA. The CDR3 is made up of 16 amino acids. CDR1 is SNHLY, CDR2 FYNNEI, per germline. CDR3 protein: CASSEAWVGQHYEQYF.

V is TRBV7-6 and J is TRBJ2-2. The CDR3 runs 13 residues. CDR1 is SGHVS, CDR2 FNYEAQ, per germline. CDR3: CASSLALTGELFF.

The rearrangement links TRBV29-1 to TRBJ1-2; TCRdb's D call, TRBD1, is unchecked because there is no DNA. The germline V gene encodes CDR1 SQVTM and CDR2 ANQGSEA. The CDR3 consists of 13 residues. CDR3 sequence: CSVEHGTGRGYTF.

V usage is TRBV14 and J usage is TRBJ2-1; without DNA, the TCRdb call of TRBD1 cannot be checked. The CDR3 is 16 amino acids. CDR1 and CDR2 (germline): SGHDN, FVKESK. The CDR3 loop is CASSRLRTGLNNEQFF.

CDR3 in amino acids: CASSLDYRDRATDTQYF. The chain joins TRBV5-6 to TRBJ2-3; TCRdb's assignment of TRBD1 cannot be checked, as there is no DNA. Per germline, CDR1 SGHDT and CDR2 YYEEEE. CDR3 size: 17 residues.

The V call is TRBV6-5, the J call TRBJ2-6; TCRdb's D call of TRBD1 is untestable without DNA. CDR3 length equals 18 residues. Germline V gene sequence: CDR1 MNHEY, CDR2 SVGAGI. This CDR3 is CASSSFGTGGGGANVLTF.